This TCR beta chain was documented in a study of Tregs in tolerant kidney transplant recipients (dated by TCRdb to between 2019 and 2020). As for the study more broadly: TCRbeta sequencing was used in the study to identify donor-specific regulatory T cells before combined kidney and bone marrow transplantation, and the identified cells were then tracked after transplant. Several methods of expanding Tregs specific for an allogeneic donor were compared by TCRbeta repertoire sequencing in a few healthy controls. What the study reported, not specific to this receptor: Expanding Tregs with activated donor B cells appeared to identify the most biologically relevant and donor-specific TCRbeta repertoire. Because the study included only a small number of patients, the results must be confirmed in larger populations and under other immunosuppression protocols. Biological reproducibility was not directly assessed, although technical replication error appeared to be minimal.

As for this clone: Its antigen is unknown. Nothing much larger sits one base from this clone, and base qualities are not available. This specimen includes other DNA sequences encoding the same CDR3.

The cysteine opens and the phenylalanine closes a CDR3 of 13 amino acids. The sequence is cut down to CDR3 DNA, 39 bases in frame from base 1. Sequences SGHRS (CDR1) and YFSETQ (CDR2) are obtained from the germline V gene. V lost 1 base and J lost 1 base; the stretch between them is 5 bases long. For TCRbeta CDR3 sequencing, genomic DNA was extracted from sorted cells using the QIAGEN DNeasy Blood and Tissue Kit. High-throughput TCRbeta CDR3 sequencing was carried out commercially through immunoSEQ, with PCR amplification with bias correction and internal controls included. Per the original workflow: A unique productive TCRbeta sequence was defined by the CDR3 nucleotide sequence when primers matched, and otherwise by the CDR3 amino acid sequence together with the Vbeta and Jbeta genes. To correct sorting error, sequences shared between sorted populations at a frequency ratio of 2:1 or less were removed; the rest were assigned to the higher population. Sequences were defined as donor-reactive when expanded at least 5-fold in CFSE-low cells versus unstimulated cells and present at a frequency of at least 0.01% in CFSE-low cells. Jensen-Shannon divergence calculated on the top 100 TCRbeta sequences ranked by frequency was used to measure repertoire divergence. For any sample with multiple sequencing runs, sorting error was corrected in each run separately before the runs were pooled. Drawn from immuneACCESS, this table holds only the in-frame rearrangements with V and J called that TCRdb kept. Clones are partly lost; checked studies trace under half to an unresolved V gene and leave the rest unexplained. That table gives V, J and clone size, and the DNA gave D and trimming. The sample profile shows 200,000 to 300,000 clones; around 81% of them were found once. Approximately 0.69% of the sample is taken by the ten largest.

Thawed PBMCs were FACS-sorted into unstimulated Tregs (CD4+CD25+CD127-), CD4+ non-Tregs (CD4+CD25-), CD4 cells and CD8 cells. Blood from healthy controls was obtained either from healthy volunteers or as purchased buffy coats. Healthy control blood was processed by Ficoll density gradient to PBMCs and cryopreserved; patient PBMCs were collected before and after transplant. The origin of this receptor is a human donor in good health. Sequenced: CD4+ T cells from blood. The V and J segments used are TRBV5-1 and TRBJ1-1; the D gene lacks a confident call. The DNA reads as follows: TGCGCCAGCAGCTTGAATCAGAACACTGAAGCTTTCTTT. It encodes CASSLNQNTEAFF.